Listed here are 15 T cell receptor beta chains from one sample, sequenced in a study of control samples from healthy donors and cancer patients. Data came from immunoSEQ multiplex PCR; TCRdb stores just in-frame clones and leaves some out. The data show about 120,000 clones, 85% to 90% seen once. Sequenced: blood. These TCRs come from an older woman in good health.

The gene calls are TRBV14 and TRBJ2-3, with a possible D match to TRBD1 (6 bases). The J call may be wrong; the DNA end is better matched by TRBJ1-5. This CDR3 is 14 amino acids long. The germline V gene has CDR1 SGHDN and CDR2 FVKESK. CDR3 region: CASSNSGGTDTQHF. CDR3 in DNA: TGTGCCAGCAGCAATAGCGGGGGCACAGATACGCAGCATTTT.

This sequence joins TRBV6-6 and TRBJ2-7; 8 nucleotides match TRBD2. Germline V gives CDR1 MNHNY, CDR2 SVGAGI (reference sequence). The CDR3 contains 14 residues. The junction had 5 bases not matched to a gene; V was cut back by 5 bases and J by 2 bases. CDR3 amino acids: CASSARGATYEQYF. Written as DNA, the CDR3 is TGTGCCAGCAGTGCGCGGGGGGCTACCTACGAGCAGTACTTC.

This clone was observed a handful of times. DNA of the CDR3: TGTGCCAGTAGCCAGGACAGGGCCCCGCGAGATGGCTACACCTTC. Residues: CASSQDRAPRDGYTF. The gene calls are TRBV19 and TRBJ1-2; 8 bases align to TRBD1. Germline V CDR1 and CDR2: LNHDA, SQIVND (reference sequence). The trim removed 6 bases at V and 6 bases at J, leaving 12 bases unmatched. The CDR3 extends over 15 amino acids.

The chain has TRBV5-1 and TRBJ1-2; D may be TRBD1 (5 bases). The CDR3 spans 15 residues. Germline CDR1 SGHRS, CDR2 YFSETQ. Between the trimmed V and J ends, which lost 0 bases and 4 bases, there was a span of 13 bases. CDR3 sequence reads: CASSLGWDGGYGYTF. CDR3 nucleotides: TGCGCCAGCAGCTTGGGCTGGGACGGTGGCTATGGCTACACCTTC.

The J gene is TRBJ2-1, the V gene TRBV6-2 or TRBV6-3; the match to TRBD2 covers 10 bases. Germline-derived CDR1 and CDR2 are MNHEY and SVGEGT. Losses at the gene ends were 2 bases for V and 6 bases for J; bases not matched to a gene: 7. The length of the CDR3 is 16 residues. CDR3 residues: CASSYPLAGVINEQFF. CDR3 coding DNA: TGTGCCAGCAGTTACCCCCTAGCGGGGGTAATCAATGAGCAGTTCTTC.

This clone came up once. The rearrangement uses TRBV3-1 (or the pseudogene TRBV3-2) and TRBJ2-4; D is unclear. V was pared by 4 bases and J by 9 bases, with 13 bases between. CDR1 LGHDT and CDR2 YNNKEL come from the germline V gene (reference sequence). This CDR3 contains 13 residues. The CDR3 reads CASSPRRLGIQYF. The CDR3 DNA reads TGTGCCAGCAGCCCCCGCCGGCTTGGCATTCAGTACTTC.

The J gene is TRBJ2-7, the V gene TRBV2; weak D call: TRBD2 (6 bases). The germline CDR1 and CDR2 sequences are SNHLY and FYNNEI. The CDR3 loop spans 12 amino acids. V lost 6 bases, J lost 3 bases, and 9 bases lay in between. CDR3 sequence reads: CASRRDFYEQYF. In nucleotides, the CDR3 is TGTGCCAGCAGGAGGGACTTCTACGAGCAGTACTTC.

The chain carries TRBV2 and TRBJ1-4, with D possibly TRBD1 on 5 matching bases. Germline V gene lookup returns CDR1 SNHLY and CDR2 FYNNEI. The CDR3 length is 14 residues. Trimming left V 8 bases short and J 0 bases short, with 10 bases between. The CDR3 DNA sequence: TGTGCCAGCGGCTGGGGGGCAACTAATGAAAAACTGTTTTTT. Translation: CASGWGATNEKLFF.

This CDR3 reads CASSLGVDTQYF. CDR3 bases: TGTGCCAGCAGTTTAGGGGTGGATACGCAGTATTTT. This chain uses TRBV12-3 or TRBV12-4 with TRBJ2-3; no reliable D call. The ends were cut back, 1 base at V and 6 bases at J, with 5 bases in the middle. This CDR3 is built from 12 residues.

This chain joins TRBV5-4 and TRBJ2-5; 13 positions match TRBD2. The CDR3 is made up of 16 amino acids. Trimming cost V 5 bases and J 6 bases; bases outside gene matches: 10. Germline loops: CDR1 SGHNT, CDR2 YYREEE (reference sequence). CDR3 sequence (DNA): TGTGCCAGCAGTTCAGGACTAGCGGGGGCCGGGAAGACCCAGTACTTC. Translating gives CASSSGLAGAGKTQYF.

This chain links TRBV7-3 with TRBJ1-2, with TRBD1 as a possible D gene (6 bases). This CDR3 is built from 13 residues. V lost 3 bases, J lost 7 bases, and 12 bases lay in between. From germline, CDR1 is SGHTA and CDR2 FQGTGA. The CDR3 loop is CASSLQGGVGYTF. CDR3 DNA sequence: TGTGCCAGCAGCTTGCAAGGGGGTGTTGGCTACACCTTC.

This chain links TRBV27 with TRBJ1-1; TRBD1 matches at 7 bases. CDR3 length equals 14 residues. Germline values: CDR1 MNHEY, CDR2 SMNVEV (reference sequence). J was trimmed by 4 bases and V by 2 bases; bases with no gene match: 4. CDR3 DNA sequence: TGTGCCAGCAGTTTAAATCCAGGGGGCACTGAAGCTTTCTTT. This codes for CASSLNPGGTEAFF.

This chain connects TRBV29-1 to TRBJ1-5; tentatively, D is TRBD1 (6 bases). CDR1 is SQVTM and CDR2 is ANQGSEA in the germline V gene. V was clipped by 7 bases and J by 1 base, with 20 bases between them. The CDR3 runs 16 residues. In DNA form, the CDR3 reads TGCAGCGCCCTAATACGGGGGGGGGCCAGCAATCAGCCCCAGCATTTT. Amino acid sequence: CSALIRGGASNQPQHF.

The chain has TRBV5-1 and TRBJ1-1; D unclear. Trimming took 0 bases from V and 1 from J, leaving 10 bases between them. CDR1 SGHRS and CDR2 YFSETQ come from the germline V gene. This CDR3 region has 15 residues. The CDR3 region has the DNA TGCGCCAGCAGCTTGGTGTCAGAGGGGAACACTGAAGCTTTCTTT. Amino acid sequence: CASSLVSEGNTEAFF.

The chain combines TRBV9 with TRBJ2-3; 8 nucleotides match TRBD2. The V and J ends lost 3 bases and 6 bases, in that order; junction bases with no gene match: 12. The length of the CDR3 is 16 residues. Germline V CDR1 and CDR2: SGDLS, YYNGEE. The CDR3 DNA reads as TGTGCCAGCAGCGCTAGCGGCGCGGGGGGCTCTGATACGCAGTATTTT. This encodes CASSASGAGGSDTQYF.